This T cell receptor beta chain was documented in a study of cytomegalovirus exposure and HLA in healthy donors. A single count supports this clone. Trimming at V came to 3 bases and at J to 4 bases, leaving 0 bases not matched to a gene. The CDR3 covers 14 residues. The germline gives CDR1 SGHVS, CDR2 FQNEAQ. It was with 60 Vbeta and 13 Jbeta primers that the PCR ran. Profiling relied on immunoSEQ multiplex PCR, and the TCRdb table lists in-frame clones only, not all of them. The top ten hold around 6.3% of the sample, which has nearly 200,000 clones, more than 75% seen once. Sequencing was carried out using PBMCs. The sequence came from a woman aged 50 to 60 in good health and CMV-seropositive. The V gene is TRBV7-8, the J gene TRBJ2-2, with 9 bases identical to TRBD2. The CDR3 loop reads CASSFSGGTGELFF. In DNA, the CDR3 is TGTGCCAGCAGCTTTAGCGGGGGCACCGGGGAGCTGTTTTTT.